The source of this TCR beta chain is a study of CD8 T cells in ankylosing spondylitis. Study-wide findings and caveats: Clones tied to disease were said to be significantly enriched in matched ankylosing spondylitis synovial fluid. A number of the motif variants had already been described in reactive arthritis synovial fluid and blood. Ankylosing spondylitis blood seemed to carry a telltale TCR beta motif made of several highly homologous variants.

This clonotype was seen repeatedly, ten times or more. Its specificity is not known. Making the TCR beta libraries involved quantitative 5'-RACE with molecular barcodes. TCRdb reprocessed the 5' RACE reads with MiXCR, giving one entry per CDR3 protein. The sample comprises roughly 120,000 distinct CDR3 sequences, about 7% of which are singletons, and roughly an eighth rests with the top ten. The V gene end was trimmed by 4 bases and the J gene end by 2 bases; junction bases not matched to a gene: 6. The germline V gene encodes CDR1 SGHKS and CDR2 YYEKEE (reference sequence). The CDR3 contains 15 residues.

The sequence came from a male donor with ankylosing spondylitis or in good health (not recorded which). The chain employs TRBV5-5 and TRBJ2-3; 8 bases agree with TRBD2. The source material was blood, either unsorted or a sorted T cell fraction (not recorded which). CDR3 region: CASSKIAGYTDTQYF. DNA for the CDR3: TGTGCCAGCAGCAAAATAGCGGGGTACACAGATACGCAGTATTTT.